This TCR beta chain was observed in a study of cytomegalovirus exposure and HLA in healthy donors. Study results and limitations: Altogether, 150 to 200 TCR beta chains were recorded as cytomegalovirus-associated. Sequencing likely produced, as an artifact, a cluster of highly shared sequence variants.

A remark on this clone: Its antigen is currently unknown.

The PCR was carried out with 60 Vbeta primers and 13 Jbeta primers. The method was immunoSEQ multiplex PCR; TCRdb's version includes in-frame clones alone and lacks a portion of them. Among about 130,000 clones listed, 80% to 85% were seen once. This CDR3 contains 12 residues. Germline-derived CDR1 and CDR2 are SGHTS and YDEGEE. Trimming cost V 5 bases and J 1 base, with 6 bases left between them. The TCR sequence derives from a woman aged 45-60 years in good health and CMV-seropositive. This chain links TRBV5-8 with TRBJ1-2; D remains ambiguous. Sequenced: PBMCs. Here the CDR3 reads CASSLHNYGYTF. In DNA, the CDR3 is TGTGCCAGCAGTTTACATAACTATGGCTACACCTTC.